The 14 T cell receptor beta chains below were found in one sample sequenced in a study of T cell responses to AZD1222 COVID-19 vaccine. Libraries were prepared by immunoSEQ multiplex PCR; TCRdb keeps only in-frame clonotypes and omits some of them. The sample shows more than 100,000 clones, around 91% of them seen only once. Specimen: peripheral blood, collected on day 0 of AZD1222 vaccination. The receptors were gathered from an adult in good health.

This chain links TRBV2 with TRBJ1-2; D may be TRBD1 (5 bases). V was trimmed by 8 bases and J by 8 bases, leaving 18 bases between them. The CDR3 has 13 amino acids. CDR1 and CDR2 from the germline V gene are SNHLY and FYNNEI. This CDR3 reads CASGPDRPGGYTF. As DNA, the CDR3 is TGTGCCAGCGGACCAGACAGACCCGGGGGCTACACCTTC.

A remark on this clone: Other DNA sequences in the sample encode the same CDR3. The chain carries TRBV7-3 and TRBJ1-2; D is unclear. The germline V gene encodes CDR1 SGHTA and CDR2 FQGTGA. Trimming took off 5 bases at V and 2 bases at J, with 9 bases between the two ends. The CDR3 length is 13 residues. The DNA for the CDR3 is TGTGCCAGCAGCCTGGATTTAAACTATGGCTACACCTTC. It is translated as CASSLDLNYGYTF.

This rearrangement joins TRBV5-6 to TRBJ1-1; 7 nucleotides line up with TRBD1. CDR3 length equals 16 residues. CDR1 is SGHDT, CDR2 YYEEEE, per germline. V lost 1 base to trimming and J lost 4 bases; unmatched junction nucleotides: 10. As DNA, the CDR3 is TGTGCCAGCAGCTTGTTGACAGGGTGGAGTAGCACTGAAGCTTTCTTT. This gives the protein CASSLLTGWSSTEAFF.

This clone was found once. The rearrangement joins TRBV11-3 to TRBJ1-3; D uncertain. There are 15 residues in the CDR3. CDR1 SGHNT and CDR2 YENEEA come from the germline V gene. The germline V and J ends were trimmed by 5 bases and 0 bases, with 11 bases remaining between them. CDR3 region: CASSLTRTSGNTIYF. The CDR3 nucleotides are TGTGCCAGCAGCCTGACGAGGACCTCTGGAAACACCATATATTTT.

J is TRBJ2-2 and V is TRBV11-3; no firm D call. V was cut by 6 bases and J by 1 base, with 9 bases left in between. Germline lookup yields CDR1 SGHNT and CDR2 YENEEA. The CDR3 runs to 14 residues. CDR3 in DNA: TGTGCCAGCAGTTATACCATGAACACCGGGGAGCTGTTTTTT. Amino acids: CASSYTMNTGELFF.

This clone was counted between two and nine times. The rearrangement uses TRBV11-2 and TRBJ1-1, with 12 positions matching TRBD1. This CDR3 has 15 residues. J was trimmed by 1 base and V by 5 bases; bases with no gene match: 2. From germline, CDR1 is SGHAT and CDR2 FQNNGV. CDR3 sequence: CASSPGQGANTEAFF. The CDR3 coding sequence is TGTGCCAGCAGCCCGGGACAGGGGGCGAACACTGAAGCTTTCTTT.

J is TRBJ1-2 and V is TRBV5-1; D remains unclear. Germline V gene lookup returns CDR1 SGHRS and CDR2 YFSETQ. V lost 1 base to trimming and J lost 8 bases, with 15 bases between them. This CDR3 has 14 residues. The CDR3 sequence: CASSLTRPAQGYTF. As DNA, the CDR3 is TGCGCCAGCAGCTTGACCAGACCTGCCCAGGGCTACACCTTC.

In this sample, this clone turned up once. The chain uses TRBV9 and TRBJ1-1; D remains unclear. Germline CDR1 reads SGDLS; CDR2 reads YYNGEE. This CDR3 is 17 amino acids long. Deletions cut 3 bases from V and 5 bases from J, with 23 bases between. For the CDR3, the DNA is TGTGCCAGCAGCGAGTCCTCGGGGTTCGCCTCCAGGACTGAAGCTTTCTTT. Its translation is CASSESSGFASRTEAFF.

J is TRBJ2-2 and V is TRBV5-1; D ambiguous. The CDR3 is 15 residues long. Germline V gene lookup returns CDR1 SGHRS and CDR2 YFSETQ. V dropped 0 bases and J dropped 3 bases, with 9 bases sitting between them. CDR3 residues: CASSLGRWDTGELFF. The CDR3 DNA reads as TGCGCCAGCAGCTTGGGACGATGGGACACCGGGGAGCTGTTTTTT.

The chain couples TRBV27 to TRBJ1-3, with TRBD1 as a possible D gene (5 bases). The CDR3 has 14 amino acids. Per the germline V gene, CDR1 is MNHEY and CDR2 is SMNVEV (reference sequence). V was cut by 7 bases and J by 0 bases, with 10 bases left in between. The chain's CDR3 is CASKGLASGNTIYF. The CDR3 bases are TGTGCCAGCAAGGGGTTGGCCTCTGGAAACACCATATATTTT.

The V call is TRBV4-3, the J call TRBJ1-3; D is unresolved. The germline V and J ends were trimmed by 0 bases and 4 bases, with 16 bases remaining between them. The CDR3 covers 17 residues. Germline-derived CDR1 and CDR2 are LGHNA and YSLEER. CDR3 protein: CASSQDYSPARGNTIYF. Here the CDR3 DNA reads TGCGCCAGCAGCCAAGATTACTCCCCGGCGAGAGGAAACACCATATATTTT.

V and J are TRBV11-2 and TRBJ1-1; D perhaps matches TRBD1 (5 bases). The germline CDR1 and CDR2 sequences are SGHAT and FQNNGV. Trimming took 0 bases from V and 5 from J, leaving 13 bases between them. The CDR3 is made up of 15 amino acids. CDR3 region: CASSLDYVGGTEAFF. CDR3 coding DNA: TGTGCCAGCAGCTTAGATTATGTGGGGGGGACTGAAGCTTTCTTT.

In the case of this clone: At the DNA level, this CDR3 is encoded by other sequences in the same sample as well. The chain has TRBV6-2 or TRBV6-3 and TRBJ1-1; D gene unclear. CDR1 MNHEY and CDR2 SVGEGT come from the germline V gene. The CDR3 extends over 12 amino acids. V gave up 2 bases and J gave up 4 bases, with 5 bases separating them. The CDR3 sequence: CASSYGGTEAFF. CDR3 DNA sequence: TGTGCCAGCAGTTACGGCGGCACTGAAGCTTTCTTT.

The chain carries TRBV7-2 and TRBJ1-2; weak D call: TRBD1 (5 bases). The CDR3 sequence is 14 residues long. CDR1 is SGHTA, CDR2 FQGNSA, per germline. V lost 0 bases, J lost 4 bases, and 9 bases lay in between. The CDR3 is CASSLAEGSYGYTF. The CDR3 coding sequence is TGTGCCAGCAGCTTAGCGGAGGGGAGCTATGGCTACACCTTC.